The present T cell receptor beta chain was sequenced within a study of shared clonotypes between healthy human individuals. Findings and caveats of the study: Tissue TCR repertoires likely differ from these blood-only repertoires. Non-shared clonotypes had lower generation probabilities than those shared by all four donors.

Germline CDR1 and CDR2: WSHSY and SAAADI. The CDR3 has 13 residues. The ends were cut back, 6 bases at V and 2 bases at J, with 10 bases in the middle. Clones were sequenced by immunoSEQ multiplex PCR, and TCRdb holds only the in-frame ones, with some missing. This table has 550,000 to 800,000 clones, around two thirds appearing once. On this clone itself: Its specificity is not known. Other DNA variants within this sample encode the same CDR3.

Among the donors, all were Caucasian adults who lived in Nashville, Tennessee. This TCR came from a woman in her twenties or thirties in good health. Sequenced: memory CD4+ T cells sorted from blood. The subset was: CD45RA-negative fraction. This chain links TRBV10-2 with TRBJ2-5, with D possibly TRBD1 on 6 matching bases. The CDR3 reads CASSRDTQETQYF. The CDR3 bases are TGCGCCAGCAGCCGGGACACTCAAGAGACCCAGTACTTC.